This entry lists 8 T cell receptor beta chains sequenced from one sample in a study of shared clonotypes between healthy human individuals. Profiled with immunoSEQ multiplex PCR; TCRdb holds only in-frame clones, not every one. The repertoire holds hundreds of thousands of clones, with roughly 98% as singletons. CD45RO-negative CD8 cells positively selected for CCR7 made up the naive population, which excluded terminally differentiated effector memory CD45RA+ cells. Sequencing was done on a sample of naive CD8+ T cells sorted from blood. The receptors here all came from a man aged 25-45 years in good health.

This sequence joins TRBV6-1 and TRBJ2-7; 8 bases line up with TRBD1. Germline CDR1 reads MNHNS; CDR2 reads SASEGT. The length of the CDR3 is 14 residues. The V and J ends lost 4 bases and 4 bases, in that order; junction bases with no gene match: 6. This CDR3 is CASSAGQGSYEQYF. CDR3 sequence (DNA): TGTGCCAGCAGTGCTGGACAGGGTTCGTACGAGCAGTACTTC.

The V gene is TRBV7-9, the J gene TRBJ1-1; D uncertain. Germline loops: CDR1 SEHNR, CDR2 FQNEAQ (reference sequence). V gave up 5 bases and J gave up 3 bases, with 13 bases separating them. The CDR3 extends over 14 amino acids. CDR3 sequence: CASSRSGWDTEAFF. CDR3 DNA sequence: TGTGCCAGCAGCCGGTCGGGTTGGGACACTGAAGCTTTCTTT.

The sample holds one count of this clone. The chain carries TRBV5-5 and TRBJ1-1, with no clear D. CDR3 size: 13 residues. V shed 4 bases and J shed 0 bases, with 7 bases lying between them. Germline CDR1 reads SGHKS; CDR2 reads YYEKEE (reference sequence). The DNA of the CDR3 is TGTGCCAGCAGCCTGGATGTGAACACTGAAGCTTTCTTT. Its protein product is CASSLDVNTEAFF.

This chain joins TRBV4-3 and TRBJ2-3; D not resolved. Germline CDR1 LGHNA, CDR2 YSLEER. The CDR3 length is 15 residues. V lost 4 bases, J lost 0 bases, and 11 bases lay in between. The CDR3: CASSPLDSSTDTQYF. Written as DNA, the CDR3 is TGCGCCAGCAGCCCCCTTGATTCTAGCACAGATACGCAGTATTTT.

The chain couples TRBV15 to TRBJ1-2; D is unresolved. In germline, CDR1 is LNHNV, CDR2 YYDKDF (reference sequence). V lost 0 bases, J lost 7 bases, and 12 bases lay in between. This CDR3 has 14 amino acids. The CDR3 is CATSRDSAAPGYTF. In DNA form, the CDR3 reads TGTGCCACCAGCAGAGATAGCGCGGCGCCTGGCTACACCTTC.

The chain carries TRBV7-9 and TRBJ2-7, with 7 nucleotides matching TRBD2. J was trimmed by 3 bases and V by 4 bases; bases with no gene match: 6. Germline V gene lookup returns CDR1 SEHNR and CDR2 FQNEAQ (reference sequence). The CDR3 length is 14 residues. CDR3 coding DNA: TGTGCCAGCAGCTCCCGGGAGGCCAGCTACGAGCAGTACTTC. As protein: CASSSREASYEQYF.

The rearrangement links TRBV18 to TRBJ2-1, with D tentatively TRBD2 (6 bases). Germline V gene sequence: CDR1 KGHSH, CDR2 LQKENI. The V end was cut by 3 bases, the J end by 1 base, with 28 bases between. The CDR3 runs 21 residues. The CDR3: CASSPLEPGLETRRSYNEQFF. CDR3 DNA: TGTGCCAGCTCACCCCTAGAACCGGGACTTGAAACTCGAAGGTCCTACAATGAGCAGTTCTTC.

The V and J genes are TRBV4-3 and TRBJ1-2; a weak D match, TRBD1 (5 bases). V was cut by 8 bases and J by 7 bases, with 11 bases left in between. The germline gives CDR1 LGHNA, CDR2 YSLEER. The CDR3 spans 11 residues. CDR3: CASHGGSGYTF. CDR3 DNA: TGCGCCAGCCACGGGGGTAGTGGCTACACCTTC.